The following is a T cell receptor (beta chain) sequence with its context. The method was immunoSEQ multiplex PCR; TCRdb's version includes in-frame clones alone and lacks a portion of them. The sample includes about 230,000 clones, 83% of them seen just once. Looked up from germline, CDR1 is LNHDA and CDR2 is SQIVND (reference sequence). This CDR3 region has 15 residues. Germline trimming cut 1 base from V and 5 bases from J; bases unmatched to any gene: 2. These data are taken from a study of blood T cell repertoires in COVID-19. The V gene is TRBV19, the J gene TRBJ2-3; TRBD1 agrees at 11 bases. The source material was peripheral blood. This TCR came from a woman aged 50 to 60 with acute or convalescent COVID-19. Here the CDR3 DNA reads TGTGCCAGTAGTATAGCCGGGACAGGGGGAGATACGCAGTATTTT. This translates into CASSIAGTGGDTQYF.